This TCR beta chain comes out of a study of blood T cell repertoires in COVID-19. The wider study: Acute and convalescent COVID-19 specimens originated in the United States, Italy and Spain. PBMCs, B-cell-depleted T cells, or T cells were the source of the cDNA or gDNA that made up the material.

Authors' data handling: Amplification of reference gene primers was used by the study to estimate nucleated cell counts. Profiling relied on immunoSEQ multiplex PCR, and the TCRdb table lists in-frame clones only, not all of them. V and J calls and clone size are copied from that table; D and trimming were computed from the DNA. The sample records around 95,000 clones, about 77% being singletons. CDR1 and CDR2 (germline): SNHLY, FYNNEI. The CDR3 extends over 14 amino acids. The V end was cut by 7 bases, the J end by 0 bases, with 9 bases between. The sample holds a few counts of this clone. What was sequenced was peripheral blood. The V and J genes are TRBV2 and TRBJ2-2, with D possibly matching TRBD2 (5 bases). This clonotype originated in a man in his sixties or seventies with active or convalescent COVID-19. The CDR3 region has the DNA TGTGCCAGCAAGAGGGCAGCGAACACCGGGGAGCTGTTTTTT. This sequence encodes CASKRAANTGELFF.